The rows below give T cell receptor beta chains drawn from one sample of a study of blood T cell repertoires in COVID-19. Data came from immunoSEQ multiplex PCR; TCRdb stores just in-frame clones and leaves some out. The data contain roughly 160,000 clones, 80% of them singletons. Sample: PBMCs or T cells enriched from blood (not recorded which). These receptors were collected from an older woman who had recovered from COVID-19. Each CDR3 is given without its conserved first and last residue. A D gene is named only where the DNA matches it firmly.

D,V,J,CDR3
.,TRBV3-1/TRBV3-2,TRBJ2-7,ASSQPGAQNYEQY
TRBD1,TRBV19,TRBJ2-7,ASSILGQGSHEQY
.,TRBV19,TRBJ2-6,ASSIFTGLGGANVLT
.,TRBV29-1,TRBJ2-5,SGRGMQETQY
.,TRBV2,TRBJ2-5,ASSAGRGYPQETQY
TRBD1,TRBV10-3,TRBJ1-1,ARTWTGGTEAF
TRBD2,TRBV11-2,TRBJ2-1,ASSLALADNEQF
.,TRBV5-1,TRBJ1-1,ASSLEGSTEAF
TRBD1,TRBV14,TRBJ1-1,ASSLTGGTEAF
.,TRBV10-1,TRBJ2-2,ASSFDKNTGELF
TRBD1,TRBV6-5,TRBJ2-7,ASSYSGQSYEQY
TRBD2,TRBV5-8,TRBJ2-1,ASSLAGGLAGVTYNEQF
.,TRBV19,TRBJ1-3,ASKVGGNSGNTIY
.,TRBV20-1,TRBJ1-3,SATSGNTIY
.,TRBV19,TRBJ1-5,ASSIDPWRVEQPQH
.,TRBV2,TRBJ1-4,ASSTRFNEKLF
.,TRBV11-1,TRBJ1-1,ASSATGLEAF
TRBD1,TRBV19,TRBJ1-4,ASSIGQGTEKLF
.,TRBV5-1,TRBJ2-4,AKYNLAKNIQY
.,TRBV29-1,TRBJ2-6,SVASSGANVLT
.,TRBV6-5,TRBJ2-6,ASRPRQAGANVLT
TRBD2,TRBV9,TRBJ2-3,ASSGSGGATDTQY
TRBD1,TRBV10-1,TRBJ2-1,ASSGQAYNEQF
TRBD1,TRBV9,TRBJ1-6,ASSVEVMGQGDSPLH
.,TRBV4-1,TRBJ2-2,ASSQAGRNTGELF
TRBD2,TRBV11-2,TRBJ2-7,ASRPRLAGPPKQY
.,TRBV4-2,TRBJ1-3,ASSHFRLHVRRNTIY
TRBD2,TRBV5-1,TRBJ2-3,ASTLEGGVKDTQY